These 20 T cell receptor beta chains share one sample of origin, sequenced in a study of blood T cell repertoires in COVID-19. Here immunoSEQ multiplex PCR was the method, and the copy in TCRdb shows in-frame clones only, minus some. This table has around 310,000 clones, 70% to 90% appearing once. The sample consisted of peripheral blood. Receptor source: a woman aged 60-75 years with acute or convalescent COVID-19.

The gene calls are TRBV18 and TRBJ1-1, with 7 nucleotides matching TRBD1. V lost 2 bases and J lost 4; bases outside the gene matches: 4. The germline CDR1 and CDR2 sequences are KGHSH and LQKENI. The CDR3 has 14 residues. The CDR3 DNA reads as TGTGCCAGCTCACCAGACCAGGGGGGCACTGAAGCTTTCTTT. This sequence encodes CASSPDQGGTEAFF.

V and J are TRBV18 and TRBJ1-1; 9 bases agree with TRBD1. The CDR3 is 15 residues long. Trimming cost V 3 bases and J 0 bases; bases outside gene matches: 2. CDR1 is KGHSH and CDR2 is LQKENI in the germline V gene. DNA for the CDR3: TGTGCCAGCTCACCGGGACAGGGACTGAACACTGAAGCTTTCTTT. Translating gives CASSPGQGLNTEAFF.

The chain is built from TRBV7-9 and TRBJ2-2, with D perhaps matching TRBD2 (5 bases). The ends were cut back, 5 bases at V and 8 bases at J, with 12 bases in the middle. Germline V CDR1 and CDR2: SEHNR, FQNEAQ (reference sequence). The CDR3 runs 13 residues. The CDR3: CASSGLTTGELFF. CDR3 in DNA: TGTGCCAGCAGCGGACTGACTACTGGGGAGCTGTTTTTT. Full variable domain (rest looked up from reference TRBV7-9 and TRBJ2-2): DTGVSQNPRHKITKRGQNVTFRCDPISEHNRLYWYRQTLGQGPEFLTYFQNEAQLEKSRLLSDRFSAERPKGSFSTLEIQRTEQGDSAMYLCASSGLTTGELFFGEGSRLTVL.

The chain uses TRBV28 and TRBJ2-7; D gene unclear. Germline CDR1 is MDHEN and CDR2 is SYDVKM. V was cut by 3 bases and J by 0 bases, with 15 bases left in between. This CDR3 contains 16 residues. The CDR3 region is CASSFIVVPSSYEQYF. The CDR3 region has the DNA TGTGCCAGCAGTTTCATCGTAGTCCCAAGCTCCTACGAGCAGTACTTC.

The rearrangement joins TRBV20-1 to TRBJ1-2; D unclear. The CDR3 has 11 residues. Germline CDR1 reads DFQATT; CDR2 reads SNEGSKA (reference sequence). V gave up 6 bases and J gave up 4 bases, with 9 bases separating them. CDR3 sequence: CSASRGYGYTF. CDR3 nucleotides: TGCAGTGCCAGTCGGGGCTATGGCTACACCTTC.

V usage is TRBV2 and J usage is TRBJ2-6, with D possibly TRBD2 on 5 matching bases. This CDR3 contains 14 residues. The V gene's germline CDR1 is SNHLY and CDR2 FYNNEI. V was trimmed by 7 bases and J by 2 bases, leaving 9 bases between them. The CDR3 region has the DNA TGTGCCAGCATTAGGGAGCCTGGGGCCAACGTCCTGACTTTC. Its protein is CASIREPGANVLTF.

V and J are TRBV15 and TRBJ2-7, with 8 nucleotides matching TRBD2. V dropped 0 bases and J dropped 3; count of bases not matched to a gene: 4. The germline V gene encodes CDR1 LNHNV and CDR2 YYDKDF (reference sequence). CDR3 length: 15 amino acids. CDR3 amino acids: CATSRELAEVYEQYF. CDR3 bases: TGTGCCACCAGCAGAGAACTAGCGGAAGTCTACGAGCAGTACTTC.

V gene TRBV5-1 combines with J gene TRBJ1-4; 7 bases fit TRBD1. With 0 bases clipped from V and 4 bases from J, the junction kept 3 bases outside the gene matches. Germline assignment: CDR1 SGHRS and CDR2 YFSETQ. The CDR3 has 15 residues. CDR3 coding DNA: TGCGCCAGCAGCTTGGCGGGGGACAGTAATGAAAAACTGTTTTTT. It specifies CASSLAGDSNEKLFF.

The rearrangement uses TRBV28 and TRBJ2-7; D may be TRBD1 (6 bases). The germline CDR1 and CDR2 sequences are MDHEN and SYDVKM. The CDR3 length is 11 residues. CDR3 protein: CASRRGHEQYF. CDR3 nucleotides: TGTGCTTCGCGCAGGGGACACGAGCAGTACTTC.

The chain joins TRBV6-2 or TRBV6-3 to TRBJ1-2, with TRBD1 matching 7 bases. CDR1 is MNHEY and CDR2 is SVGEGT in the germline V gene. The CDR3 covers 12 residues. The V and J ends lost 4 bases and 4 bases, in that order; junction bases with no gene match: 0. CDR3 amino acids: CASSSGGYGYTF. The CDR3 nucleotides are TGTGCCAGCAGTTCAGGGGGCTATGGCTACACCTTC.

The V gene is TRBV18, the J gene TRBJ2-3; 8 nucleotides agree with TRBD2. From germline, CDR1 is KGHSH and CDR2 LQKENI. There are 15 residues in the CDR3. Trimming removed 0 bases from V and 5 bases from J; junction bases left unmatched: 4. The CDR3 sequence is CASSPPTLAGDTQYF. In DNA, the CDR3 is TGTGCCAGCTCACCACCGACCCTAGCGGGAGATACGCAGTATTTT.

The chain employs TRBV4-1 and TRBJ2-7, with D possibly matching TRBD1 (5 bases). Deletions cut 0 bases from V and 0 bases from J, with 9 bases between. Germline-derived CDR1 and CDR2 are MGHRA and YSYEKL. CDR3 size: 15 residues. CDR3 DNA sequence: TGCGCCAGCAGCCAAGAGAAAGGGGCCTCCTACGAGCAGTACTTC. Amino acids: CASSQEKGASYEQYF.

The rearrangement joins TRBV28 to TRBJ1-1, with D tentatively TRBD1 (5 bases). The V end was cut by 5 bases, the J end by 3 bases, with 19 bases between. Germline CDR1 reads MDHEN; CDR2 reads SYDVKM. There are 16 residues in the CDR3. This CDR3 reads CASSSWAKGWDTEAFF. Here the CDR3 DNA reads TGTGCCAGCAGTAGTTGGGCGAAGGGGTGGGACACTGAAGCTTTCTTT. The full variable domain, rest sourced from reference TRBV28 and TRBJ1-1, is DVKVTQSSRYLVKRTGEKVFLECVQDMDHENMFWYRQDPGLGLRLIYFSYDVKMKEKGDIPEGYSVSREKKERFSLILESASTNQTSMYLCASSSWAKGWDTEAFFGQGTRLTVV.

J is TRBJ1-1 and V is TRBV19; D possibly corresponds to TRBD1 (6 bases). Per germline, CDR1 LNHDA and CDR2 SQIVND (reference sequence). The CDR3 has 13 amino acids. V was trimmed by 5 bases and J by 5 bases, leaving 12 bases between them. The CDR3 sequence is CASSHRVGTEAFF. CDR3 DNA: TGTGCCAGTAGTCACAGGGTAGGGACTGAAGCTTTCTTT.

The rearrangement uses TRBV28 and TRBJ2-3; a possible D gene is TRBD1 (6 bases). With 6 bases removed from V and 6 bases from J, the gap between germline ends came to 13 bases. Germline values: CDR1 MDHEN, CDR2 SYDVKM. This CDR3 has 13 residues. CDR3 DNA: TGTGCCAGCAGCGCGGACAGATGGGATACGCAGTATTTT. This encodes CASSADRWDTQYF.

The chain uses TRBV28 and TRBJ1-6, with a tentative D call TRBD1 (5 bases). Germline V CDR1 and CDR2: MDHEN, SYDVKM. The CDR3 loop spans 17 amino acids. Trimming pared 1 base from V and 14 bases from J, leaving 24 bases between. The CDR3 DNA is TGTGCCAGCAGTTTATATCCCGGGACGGAGTTGGGGGGAGCCCTCCACTTT. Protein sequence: CASSLYPGTELGGALHF.

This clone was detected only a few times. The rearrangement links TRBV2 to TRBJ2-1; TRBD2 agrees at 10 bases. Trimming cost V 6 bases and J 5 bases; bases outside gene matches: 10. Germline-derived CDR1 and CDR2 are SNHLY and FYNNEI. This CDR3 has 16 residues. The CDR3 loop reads CASRRLAGAPDNEQFF. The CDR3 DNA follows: TGTGCCAGCAGGCGGCTAGCGGGAGCTCCGGACAATGAGCAGTTCTTC.

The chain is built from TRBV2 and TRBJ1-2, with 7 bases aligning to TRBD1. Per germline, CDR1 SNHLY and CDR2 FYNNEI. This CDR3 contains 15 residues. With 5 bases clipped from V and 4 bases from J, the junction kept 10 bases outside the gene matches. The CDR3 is CASSQDRLAAYGYTF. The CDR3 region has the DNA TGTGCCAGCAGTCAGGACAGGCTAGCCGCCTATGGCTACACCTTC.

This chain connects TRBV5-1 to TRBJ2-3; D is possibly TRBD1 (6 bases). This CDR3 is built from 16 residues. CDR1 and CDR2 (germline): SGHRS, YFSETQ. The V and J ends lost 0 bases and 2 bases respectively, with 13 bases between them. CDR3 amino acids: CASSLEQGVPTDTQYF. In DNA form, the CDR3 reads TGCGCCAGCAGCTTGGAACAGGGCGTCCCCACAGATACGCAGTATTTT.

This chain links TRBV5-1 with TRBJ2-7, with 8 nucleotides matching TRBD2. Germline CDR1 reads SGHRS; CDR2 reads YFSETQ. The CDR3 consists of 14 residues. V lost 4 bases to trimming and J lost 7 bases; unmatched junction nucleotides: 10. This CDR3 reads CASSPTAGVGEQYF. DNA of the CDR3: TGCGCCAGCAGCCCTACAGCGGGAGTTGGGGAGCAGTACTTC.